The 3 T cell receptor beta chains below all came from one sample that was sequenced in a study of blood T cell repertoires in COVID-19. The data were produced by immunoSEQ multiplex PCR, yet TCRdb's version contains in-frame clones alone and is incomplete. Among 300,000 to 500,000 clones listed, approximately 87% were seen once. Source material: PBMCs or T cells enriched from blood (not recorded which). The source of these receptors is a woman in her thirties with acute COVID-19.

The genes are TRBV20-1 and TRBJ2-7; D is possibly TRBD1 (6 bases). With 3 bases removed from V and 0 bases from J, the gap between germline ends came to 12 bases. CDR1 and CDR2 (germline): DFQATT, SNEGSKA (reference sequence). CDR3 length equals 14 residues. This chain's CDR3 is CSASGGSSSYEQYF. CDR3 coding DNA: TGCAGTGCTAGTGGGGGCAGCTCCTCCTACGAGCAGTACTTC.

The chain couples TRBV7-2 to TRBJ2-7; 9 bases are shared with TRBD2. The CDR3 loop spans 14 amino acids. The V gene's germline CDR1 is SGHTA and CDR2 FQGNSA. With 1 base clipped from V and 4 bases from J, the junction kept 2 bases outside the gene matches. The DNA for the CDR3 is TGTGCCAGCAGCTTAGGGCTAGCGGGGTACGAGCAGTACTTC. Encoded protein: CASSLGLAGYEQYF.

The CDR3 reads CASSLELAGELFF. CDR3 sequence (DNA): TGTGCCAGCAGCTTAGAACTTGCCGGGGAGCTGTTTTTT. This chain connects TRBV11-2 to TRBJ2-2; no clear D gene. The germline V gene has CDR1 SGHAT and CDR2 FQNNGV. V was shortened by 0 bases and J by 6 bases, with 5 bases between the two germline ends. The CDR3 extends over 13 amino acids.